These 30 T cell receptor beta chains originate from one sample sequenced in a study of blood T cell repertoires in COVID-19. Generated by immunoSEQ multiplex PCR, the TCRdb table keeps only in-frame clones and is missing some. This table holds just over 150,000 clones, around 87% found once. Source material: PBMCs or T cells enriched from blood (not recorded which). These receptor sequences come from a woman aged 45 to 65 who had recovered from COVID-19.

The chain links TRBV11-3 to TRBJ2-5; 7 bases are shared with TRBD1. CDR3 length: 16 amino acids. The V and J ends lost 5 bases and 2 bases, in that order; junction bases with no gene match: 11. The germline V gene encodes CDR1 SGHNT and CDR2 YENEEA. The DNA of the CDR3 is TGTGCCAGCAGCCTTTCCGGGACAGCAATACAAGAGACCCAGTACTTC. It encodes CASSLSGTAIQETQYF. Full variable domain (remainder filled in from reference TRBV11-3 and TRBJ2-5): EAGVVQSPRYKIIEKKQPVAFWCNPISGHNTLYWYLQNLGQGPELLIRYENEEAVDDSQLPKDRFSAERLKGVDSTLKIQPAELGDSAVYLCASSLSGTAIQETQYFGPGTRLLVL.

The gene calls are TRBV6-2 or TRBV6-3 and TRBJ1-5; D perhaps matches TRBD1 (5 bases). With 9 bases removed from V and 6 bases from J, the gap between germline ends came to 15 bases. The germline gives CDR1 MNHEY, CDR2 SVGEGT. The CDR3 totals 13 residues. The CDR3 nucleotides read TGTGCCAGTAGCCCGGGGGGGGGTCAGCCCCAGCATTTT. Protein product: CASSPGGGQPQHF.

The rearrangement uses TRBV7-2 and TRBJ2-1; possible D gene TRBD2, 6 bases. This CDR3 spans 14 amino acids. The V gene's germline CDR1 is SGHTA and CDR2 FQGNSA. Trimming shortened V by 5 bases and J by 1 base, and 9 bases separated the two germline ends. Here the CDR3 reads CASSRDSSYNEQFF. CDR3 bases: TGTGCCAGCAGCCGGGACTCGTCCTACAATGAGCAGTTCTTC.

J is TRBJ1-2 and V is TRBV27; D perhaps matches TRBD1 (6 bases). CDR1 and CDR2 (germline): MNHEY, SMNVEV (reference sequence). This CDR3 comprises 15 residues. V lost 5 bases and J 4 bases, leaving 17 bases between the germline ends. CDR3: CASSPQGQNLYGYTF. The CDR3 coding sequence is TGTGCCAGCAGTCCACAGGGCCAAAACCTCTATGGCTACACCTTC.

J is TRBJ2-1 and V is TRBV7-3, with 13 bases fitting TRBD2. From germline, CDR1 is SGHTA and CDR2 FQGTGA. The V gene end was trimmed by 6 bases and the J gene end by 6 bases; junction bases not matched to a gene: 17. The CDR3 is 19 amino acids. This chain's CDR3 is CASRPTGGLAGFSPNEQFF. In DNA form, the CDR3 reads TGTGCCAGCAGACCTACGGGGGGACTAGCGGGGTTTAGTCCCAATGAGCAGTTCTTC.

CDR3: CASSLSPGRNTEAFF. The CDR3 region has the DNA TGTGCCAGCAGCTTATCGCCGGGAAGGAACACTGAAGCTTTCTTT. This rearrangement joins TRBV7-9 to TRBJ1-1, with unresolved D. Between the trimmed V and J ends, which lost 2 bases and 1 base, there was a span of 11 bases. The CDR3 contains 15 residues. Germline V CDR1 and CDR2: SEHNR, FQNEAQ (reference sequence).

CDR3 nucleotides: TGCAGCGTTGAAGAGGGAAGGGGGCAGCCTGAAGCTTTCTTT. This codes for CSVEEGRGQPEAFF. The chain joins TRBV29-1 to TRBJ1-1; TRBD1 aligns across 7 bases. Looked up from germline, CDR1 is SQVTM and CDR2 is ANQGSEA. The CDR3 consists of 14 residues. With V trimmed by 0 bases and J by 6 bases, 7 bases remained unmatched. The full variable domain, completed using reference TRBV29-1 and TRBJ1-1, is SAVISQKPSRDICQRGTSLTIQCQVDSQVTMMFWYRQQPGQSLTLIATANQGSEATYESGFVIDKFPISRPNLTFSTLTVSNMSPEDSSIYLCSVEEGRGQPEAFFGQGTRLTVV.

In its sample, this clone was seen a few times. The CDR3 sequence is CASSLAGGDGNTIYF. The CDR3 bases are TGCGCCAGCAGCTTGGCCGGCGGGGATGGAAACACCATATATTTT. This rearrangement joins TRBV5-1 to TRBJ1-3, with D hard to call. Per germline, CDR1 SGHRS and CDR2 YFSETQ. The CDR3 extends over 15 amino acids. V gave up 0 bases and J gave up 3 bases, with 10 bases separating them.

The J gene is TRBJ2-1, the V gene TRBV6-2 or TRBV6-3; TRBD1 matches at 7 bases. V lost 4 bases, J lost 4 bases, and 4 bases stayed unmatched. Germline assignment: CDR1 MNHEY and CDR2 SVGEGT. CDR3 size: 14 residues. The CDR3 nucleotides are TGTGCCAGCAGTTGGGGACAGAGTTACAATGAGCAGTTCTTC. Its protein is CASSWGQSYNEQFF.

The chain links TRBV15 to TRBJ2-3; maybe TRBD1 (6 bases). V was shortened by 1 base and J by 8 bases, with 13 bases between the two germline ends. The CDR3 is made up of 14 amino acids. Per the germline V gene, CDR1 is LNHNV and CDR2 is YYDKDF (reference sequence). CDR3 in amino acids: CATSRGKTGGTQYF. The CDR3, as DNA: TGTGCCACCAGCAGAGGGAAGACAGGAGGTACGCAGTATTTT.

This rearrangement joins TRBV10-3 to TRBJ1-1; TRBD1 might be the D (6 bases). The germline CDR1 and CDR2 sequences are ENHRY and SYGVKD. V gave up 6 bases and J gave up 6 bases, with 17 bases separating them. There are 14 residues in the CDR3. The CDR3 coding sequence is TGTGCCATCAGCAAAACAGGGTCCCCGTCTGAAGCTTTCTTT. Encoded protein: CAISKTGSPSEAFF.

Only one count was recorded for this clone. The chain joins TRBV3-1 (or the pseudogene TRBV3-2) to TRBJ1-2; TRBD1 matches 7 bases. This CDR3 comprises 15 residues. Germline trimming cut 4 bases from V and 4 bases from J; bases unmatched to any gene: 9. Germline values: CDR1 LGHDT, CDR2 YNNKEL (reference sequence). This CDR3 reads CASSPRRGRGYGYTF. In DNA, the CDR3 is TGTGCCAGCAGCCCCCGGAGGGGGCGAGGCTATGGCTACACCTTC.

The chain uses TRBV3-1 (or the pseudogene TRBV3-2) and TRBJ1-1; D remains unclear. The CDR3 is 14 amino acids. Germline values: CDR1 LGHDT, CDR2 YNNKEL (reference sequence). The germline V and J ends were trimmed by 3 bases and 4 bases, with 12 bases remaining between them. The CDR3 DNA reads as TGTGCCAGCAGCCACCCCGGTATTCTCACTGAAGCTTTCTTT. It translates to CASSHPGILTEAFF.

The rearrangement uses TRBV9 and TRBJ1-1; TRBD1 matches 12 bases. Germline CDR1 reads SGDLS; CDR2 reads YYNGEE. The J segment lost 1 base and the V segment lost 2 bases, leaving 9 bases of the junction unmatched. CDR3 length: 18 residues. This CDR3 reads CASSVSAGTGGSNTEAFF. CDR3 coding DNA: TGTGCCAGCAGCGTCTCAGCTGGGACAGGGGGCTCGAACACTGAAGCTTTCTTT.

The chain combines TRBV9 with TRBJ2-3, with 9 nucleotides matching TRBD2. The CDR3 is 16 residues long. The V segment lost 4 bases and the J segment 4 bases; nucleotides outside the gene matches: 10. From germline, CDR1 is SGDLS and CDR2 YYNGEE. This chain's CDR3 is CASSPGTSLTPDTQYF. The CDR3 nucleotides read TGTGCCAGCAGCCCCGGGACTAGCCTCACTCCAGATACGCAGTATTTT.

The chain carries TRBV7-8 and TRBJ1-1; TRBD1 is a possible D gene (5 bases). V was shortened by 6 bases and J by 1 base, with 27 bases between the two germline ends. Germline lookup yields CDR1 SGHVS and CDR2 FQNEAQ. The CDR3 sequence is 19 residues long. CDR3 protein: CASSPRIKLGSTENTEAFF. In nucleotides, the CDR3 is TGTGCCAGCAGTCCTAGGATAAAACTTGGGTCGACAGAGAACACTGAAGCTTTCTTT.

The rearrangement uses TRBV7-6 and TRBJ2-1; D is uncertain. CDR3 length equals 15 residues. V was cut by 5 bases and J by 3 bases, with 14 bases left in between. Germline V lookup: CDR1 SGHVS, CDR2 FNYEAQ. The CDR3 nucleotides are TGTGCCAGCAGCCCACGACGGCGGAGCTACAATGAGCAGTTCTTC. It encodes CASSPRRRSYNEQFF.

The gene calls are TRBV5-1 and TRBJ2-2; 12 bases align to TRBD2. Germline trimming cut 3 bases from V and 6 bases from J; bases unmatched to any gene: 6. CDR1 and CDR2 (germline): SGHRS, YFSETQ. The CDR3 has 16 amino acids. The CDR3 region is CASSYTLAGGSGELFF. DNA of the CDR3: TGCGCCAGCAGCTACACACTAGCGGGGGGATCCGGGGAGCTGTTTTTT.

This rearrangement joins TRBV5-8 to TRBJ1-4; 7 bases align to TRBD1. CDR1 is SGHTS, CDR2 YDEGEE, per germline. This CDR3 has 15 amino acids. Losses at the gene ends were 4 bases for V and 4 bases for J; bases not matched to a gene: 7. CDR3 residues: CASSPRQGLNEKLFF. DNA for the CDR3: TGTGCCAGCAGCCCCCGACAGGGACTTAATGAAAAACTGTTTTTT.

The chain employs TRBV4-3 and TRBJ2-1; D remains ambiguous. Trimming pared 1 base from V and 1 base from J, leaving 2 bases between. This CDR3 contains 13 residues. Germline V gene sequence: CDR1 LGHNA, CDR2 YSLEER. CDR3 coding DNA: TGCGCCAGCAGCCAAGCGTCCTACAATGAGCAGTTCTTC. Its protein product is CASSQASYNEQFF.

The chain carries TRBV25-1 and TRBJ1-4; D is ambiguous. Germline CDR1 reads MGHDK; CDR2 reads SYGVNS. V dropped 4 bases and J dropped 8 bases, with 5 bases sitting between them. The CDR3 contains 11 residues. CDR3 protein: CASSVVEKLFF. DNA for the CDR3: TGTGCCAGCAGTGTAGTAGAAAAACTGTTTTTT.

The chain joins TRBV29-1 to TRBJ1-1, with 10 positions matching TRBD1. Per the germline V gene, CDR1 is SQVTM and CDR2 is ANQGSEA. The V segment lost 7 bases and the J segment 1 base; nucleotides outside the gene matches: 6. This CDR3 region has 14 residues. The CDR3 sequence: CSAGQGVGNTEAFF. The CDR3 bases are TGCAGCGCCGGACAGGGGGTTGGGAACACTGAAGCTTTCTTT. Variable domain in full (rest from reference TRBV29-1 and TRBJ1-1): SAVISQKPSRDICQRGTSLTIQCQVDSQVTMMFWYRQQPGQSLTLIATANQGSEATYESGFVIDKFPISRPNLTFSTLTVSNMSPEDSSIYLCSAGQGVGNTEAFFGQGTRLTVV.

The chain recombines TRBV18 with TRBJ1-1; TRBD1 aligns across 8 bases. This CDR3 has 16 amino acids. Per the germline V gene, CDR1 is KGHSH and CDR2 is LQKENI. The V segment lost 6 bases and the J segment 0 bases; nucleotides outside the gene matches: 9. This CDR3 reads CASSRGDRGMNTEAFF. The CDR3 DNA follows: TGTGCCAGCTCTAGGGGAGACAGGGGCATGAACACTGAAGCTTTCTTT.

J is TRBJ1-1 and V is TRBV4-3, with D maybe TRBD1 (6 bases). Looked up from germline, CDR1 is LGHNA and CDR2 is YSLEER. The CDR3 totals 15 residues. Trimming shortened V by 0 bases and J by 4 bases, and 12 bases separated the two germline ends. CDR3 sequence (DNA): TGCGCCAGCAGCCAAGATCCGTTACAGGGCACTGAAGCTTTCTTT. Protein product: CASSQDPLQGTEAFF.

This chain links TRBV12-3 or TRBV12-4 with TRBJ2-7; D is perhaps TRBD1 (5 bases). V lost 8 bases, J lost 4 bases, and 15 bases lay in between. The CDR3 has 13 amino acids. CDR3 amino acids: CASRSAGIYEQYF. The CDR3 bases are TGTGCCAGCCGGTCGGCAGGGATATACGAGCAGTACTTC.

The rearrangement uses TRBV5-4 and TRBJ1-2; 7 bases line up with TRBD1. This CDR3 region has 13 residues. Germline CDR1 and CDR2: SGHNT and YYREEE (reference sequence). The V gene end was trimmed by 4 bases and the J gene end by 3 bases; junction bases not matched to a gene: 3. The CDR3 DNA reads TGTGCCAGCAGCCGGGACAGCTACTATGGCTACACCTTC. This codes for CASSRDSYYGYTF.

The rearrangement links TRBV11-2 to TRBJ2-3; 10 nucleotides align to TRBD2. V lost 3 bases and J lost 5; bases outside the gene matches: 5. Germline lookup yields CDR1 SGHAT and CDR2 FQNNGV. This CDR3 contains 15 residues. The CDR3 nucleotides read TGTGCCAGCAGCTTGGAGCGGGGGGGCCTAGATACGCAGTATTTT. Protein product: CASSLERGGLDTQYF.

This clone is a singleton in its sample. This rearrangement joins TRBV5-1 to TRBJ1-5; D is perhaps TRBD1 (6 bases). Trimming removed 2 bases at V and 8 bases at J, with 11 bases between. Per the germline V gene, CDR1 is SGHRS and CDR2 is YFSETQ. This CDR3 comprises 13 residues. CDR3: CASSLQGSKPQHF. The DNA for the CDR3 is TGCGCCAGCAGCTTACAGGGAAGCAAGCCCCAGCATTTT.

The chain uses TRBV5-1 and TRBJ1-1; TRBD1 matches 9 bases. J gave up 2 bases and V 2 bases, and 4 bases lay outside the gene matches. Per the germline V gene, CDR1 is SGHRS and CDR2 is YFSETQ. The CDR3 covers 15 residues. Written as DNA, the CDR3 is TGCGCCAGCAGCTTACAGGGGGCGGCTAACACTGAAGCTTTCTTT. Translating gives CASSLQGAANTEAFF.

As to this clone: This is likely a read error, given that the CDR3 carries no conserved phenylalanine or tryptophan at its end. This rearrangement joins TRBV7-2 to TRBJ2-7; 7 nucleotides match TRBD1. V shed 3 bases, J shed 5 bases, and the junction held 7 bases outside the gene matches. The CDR3 consists of 14 residues. Looked up from germline, CDR1 is SGHTA and CDR2 is FQGNSA. CDR3 protein: CASSFGHTGDEQYL. The CDR3, as DNA: TGTGCCAGCAGCTTCGGCCATACAGGGGACGAGCAGTACCTC.